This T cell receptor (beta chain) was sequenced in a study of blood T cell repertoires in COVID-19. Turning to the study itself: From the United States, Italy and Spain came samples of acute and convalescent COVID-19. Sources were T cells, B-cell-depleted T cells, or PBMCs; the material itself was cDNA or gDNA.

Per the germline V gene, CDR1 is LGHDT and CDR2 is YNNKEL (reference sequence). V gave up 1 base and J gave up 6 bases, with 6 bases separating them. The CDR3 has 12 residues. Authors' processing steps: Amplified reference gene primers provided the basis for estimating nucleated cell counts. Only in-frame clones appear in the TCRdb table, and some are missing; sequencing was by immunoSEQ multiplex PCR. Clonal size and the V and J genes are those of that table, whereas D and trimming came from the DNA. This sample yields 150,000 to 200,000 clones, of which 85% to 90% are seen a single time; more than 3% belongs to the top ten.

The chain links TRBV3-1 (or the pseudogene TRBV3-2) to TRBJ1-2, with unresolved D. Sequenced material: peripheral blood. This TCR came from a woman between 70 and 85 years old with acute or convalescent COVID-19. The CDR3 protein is CASSQARDGYTF. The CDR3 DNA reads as TGTGCCAGCAGCCAAGCGCGGGATGGCTACACCTTC.